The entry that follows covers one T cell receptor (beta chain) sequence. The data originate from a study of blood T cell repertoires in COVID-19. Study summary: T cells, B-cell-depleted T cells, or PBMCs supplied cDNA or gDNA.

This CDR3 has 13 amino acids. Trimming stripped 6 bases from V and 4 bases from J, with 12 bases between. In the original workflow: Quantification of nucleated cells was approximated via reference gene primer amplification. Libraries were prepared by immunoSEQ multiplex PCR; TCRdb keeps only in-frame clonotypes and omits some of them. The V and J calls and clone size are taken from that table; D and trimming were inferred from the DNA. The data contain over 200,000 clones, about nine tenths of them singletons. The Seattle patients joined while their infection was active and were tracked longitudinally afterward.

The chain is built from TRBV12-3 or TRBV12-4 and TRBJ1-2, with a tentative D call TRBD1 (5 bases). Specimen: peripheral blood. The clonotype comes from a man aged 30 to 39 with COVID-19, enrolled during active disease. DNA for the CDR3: TGTGCCAGCAGGCAGGGACTAATCTATGGCTACACCTTC. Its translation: CASRQGLIYGYTF.